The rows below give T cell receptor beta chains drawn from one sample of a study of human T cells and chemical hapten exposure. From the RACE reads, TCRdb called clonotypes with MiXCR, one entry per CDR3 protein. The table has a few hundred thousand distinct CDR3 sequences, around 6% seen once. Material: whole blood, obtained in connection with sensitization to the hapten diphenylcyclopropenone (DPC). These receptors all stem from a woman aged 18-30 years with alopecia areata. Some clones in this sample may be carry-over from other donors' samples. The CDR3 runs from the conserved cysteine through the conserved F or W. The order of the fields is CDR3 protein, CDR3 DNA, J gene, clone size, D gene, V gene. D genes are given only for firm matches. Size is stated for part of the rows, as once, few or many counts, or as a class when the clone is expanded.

CDR3 protein: CASSHRIAGRTEAFF; CDR3 DNA: TGTGCCAGCAGCCACCGCATCGCAGGGCGGACTGAAGCTTTCTTT; J gene: TRBJ1-1; clone size: many; D gene: NA; V gene: TRBV3-1
CDR3 protein: CASSLKKGQFF; CDR3 DNA: TGTGCCAGCAGCTTAAAGAAAGGGCAGTTCTTC; J gene: TRBJ2-1; clone size: NA; D gene: NA; V gene: TRBV11-2
CDR3 protein: CASSVAWDRGLLNEQFF; CDR3 DNA: TGTGCCAGCAGTGTGGCTTGGGACAGGGGGCTACTAAATGAGCAGTTCTTC; J gene: TRBJ2-1; clone size: NA; D gene: TRBD1; V gene: TRBV2
CDR3 protein: CASSDSEASGSDKRGPKNIQYF; CDR3 DNA: TGTGCCAGCAGTGACTCGGAAGCTAGCGGGTCCGATAAACGGGGCCCCAAAAACATTCAGTACTTC; J gene: TRBJ2-4; clone size: NA; D gene: TRBD2; V gene: TRBV6-8
CDR3 protein: CASTAGGVGIEKLFF; CDR3 DNA: TGTGCCAGCACCGCAGGGGGCGTTGGGATTGAAAAACTGTTTTTT; J gene: TRBJ1-4; clone size: many; D gene: TRBD1; V gene: TRBV12-3/TRBV12-4
CDR3 protein: CASSIGTRDTQYF; CDR3 DNA: TGTGCCAGCAGTATTGGGACTAGGGATACGCAGTATTTT; J gene: TRBJ2-3; clone size: NA; D gene: TRBD2; V gene: TRBV6-4
CDR3 protein: CASRSGKSGYTF; CDR3 DNA: TGTGCCAGCAGATCAGGGAAGTCTGGCTACACCTTC; J gene: TRBJ1-2; clone size: many; D gene: NA; V gene: TRBV27
CDR3 protein: CSVDGGGATDTQYF; CDR3 DNA: TGCAGCGTTGATGGCGGGGGGGCCACAGATACGCAGTATTTT; J gene: TRBJ2-3; clone size: many; D gene: TRBD2; V gene: TRBV29-1
CDR3 protein: CASSRILEDIQYF; CDR3 DNA: TGCGCCAGCAGCCGCATTTTGGAGGACATTCAGTACTTC; J gene: TRBJ2-4; clone size: NA; D gene: NA; V gene: TRBV4-3
CDR3 protein: CASSYGTGGYNEQFF; CDR3 DNA: TGTGCCAGCAGTTACGGGACAGGGGGATACAATGAGCAGTTCTTC; J gene: TRBJ2-1; clone size: few; D gene: TRBD1; V gene: TRBV6-2/TRBV6-3
CDR3 protein: CASTPGTSIQPQHF; CDR3 DNA: TGTGCCAGCACTCCCGGGACAAGTATTCAGCCCCAGCATTTT; J gene: TRBJ1-5; clone size: many; D gene: NA; V gene: TRBV28
CDR3 protein: CASSPPSTVNQPQHF; CDR3 DNA: TGTGCCAGCTCACCACCGTCGACCGTCAATCAGCCCCAGCATTTT; J gene: TRBJ1-5; clone size: many; D gene: NA; V gene: TRBV18
CDR3 protein: CSAREITTDTQYF; CDR3 DNA: TGCAGTGCTAGAGAGATAACCACAGATACGCAGTATTTT; J gene: TRBJ2-3; clone size: many; D gene: NA; V gene: TRBV20-1
CDR3 protein: CASSSTGTNQETQYF; CDR3 DNA: TGCGCCAGCAGCTCAACAGGGACCAACCAAGAGACCCAGTACTTC; J gene: TRBJ2-5; clone size: NA; D gene: NA; V gene: TRBV5-1
CDR3 protein: CASSFGHQETQYF; CDR3 DNA: TGTGCCAGCAGCTTCGGCCACCAAGAGACCCAGTACTTC; J gene: TRBJ2-5; clone size: many; D gene: NA; V gene: TRBV7-2
CDR3 protein: CASSLAQWQPQHF; CDR3 DNA: TGTGCCAGCAGCTTAGCGCAATGGCAACCCCAGCATTTT; J gene: TRBJ1-5; clone size: many; D gene: NA; V gene: TRBV7-2
CDR3 protein: CASSARFDSGANVLTF; CDR3 DNA: TGTGCCAGCAGCGCCCGCTTCGACTCTGGGGCCAACGTCCTGACTTTC; J gene: TRBJ2-6; clone size: NA; D gene: NA; V gene: TRBV9
CDR3 protein: CASSLARGIHYGYTF; CDR3 DNA: TGTGCCAGCAGTTTAGCGCGTGGAATCCACTATGGCTACACCTTC; J gene: TRBJ1-2; clone size: NA; D gene: NA; V gene: TRBV12-3/TRBV12-4
CDR3 protein: CASSQGTVDYNSPLHF; CDR3 DNA: TGCGCCAGCAGCCAAGGGACGGTGGATTATAATTCACCCCTCCACTTT; J gene: TRBJ1-6; clone size: few; D gene: NA; V gene: TRBV4-3
CDR3 protein: CASCLPQQGVDTQYF; CDR3 DNA: TGTGCCAGCTGCCTCCCCCAACAGGGGGTAGATACGCAGTATTTT; J gene: TRBJ2-3; clone size: few; D gene: TRBD1; V gene: TRBV6-6
CDR3 protein: CASSSGDSTDTQYF; CDR3 DNA: TGTGCCAGCAGTAGCGGGGATAGCACAGATACGCAGTATTTT; J gene: TRBJ2-3; clone size: few; D gene: TRBD2; V gene: TRBV9
CDR3 protein: CASSWGQWNTEAFF; CDR3 DNA: TGTGCCAGCAGTTGGGGACAGTGGAACACTGAAGCTTTCTTT; J gene: TRBJ1-1; clone size: NA; D gene: TRBD1; V gene: TRBV7-9
CDR3 protein: CASSAGRLSTDTQYF; CDR3 DNA: TGTGCCAGCAGTGCAGGGCGACTATCCACAGATACGCAGTATTTT; J gene: TRBJ2-3; clone size: many; D gene: NA; V gene: TRBV6-5
CDR3 protein: CASSRGGRRDGYTF; CDR3 DNA: TGTGCCAGCTCCCGCGGGGGGCGAAGGGATGGCTACACCTTC; J gene: TRBJ1-2; clone size: few; D gene: NA; V gene: TRBV27
CDR3 protein: CATRQPASGGETQYF; CDR3 DNA: TGTGCCACCCGACAGCCGGCATCAGGCGGAGAGACCCAGTACTTC; J gene: TRBJ2-5; clone size: few; D gene: NA; V gene: TRBV12-3/TRBV12-4
CDR3 protein: CASSEGVGEKLFF; CDR3 DNA: TGTGCCAGCAGTGAAGGGGTTGGCGAAAAACTGTTTTTT; J gene: TRBJ1-4; clone size: few; D gene: NA; V gene: TRBV2
CDR3 protein: CATSGAAARSADTQYF; CDR3 DNA: TGTGCCACCAGCGGGGCGGCCGCGAGGTCGGCAGATACGCAGTATTTT; J gene: TRBJ2-3; clone size: NA; D gene: NA; V gene: TRBV15
CDR3 protein: CASSLDHNSNEQFF; CDR3 DNA: TGCGCCAGCAGCTTGGATCACAATAGCAATGAGCAGTTCTTC; J gene: TRBJ2-1; clone size: many; D gene: NA; V gene: TRBV5-1
CDR3 protein: CASSQVAGRSTDTQYF; CDR3 DNA: TGTGCCAGCAGCCAAGTTGCGGGGCGTAGCACAGATACGCAGTATTTT; J gene: TRBJ2-3; clone size: NA; D gene: NA; V gene: TRBV4-2
CDR3 protein: CASSLYPLTGGSMNTEAFF; CDR3 DNA: TGTGCCAGCAGCCTTTACCCCCTAACAGGGGGGTCCATGAACACTGAAGCTTTCTTT; J gene: TRBJ1-1; clone size: many; D gene: TRBD1; V gene: TRBV6-1
CDR3 protein: CAISESEGTQYF; CDR3 DNA: TGTGCCATCAGTGAGTCTGAGGGGACCCAGTACTTC; J gene: TRBJ2-5; clone size: NA; D gene: NA; V gene: TRBV10-3
CDR3 protein: CASIRGESGRTEAFF; CDR3 DNA: TGTGCCAGCATAAGGGGGGAGTCAGGGAGAACTGAAGCTTTCTTT; J gene: TRBJ1-1; clone size: NA; D gene: NA; V gene: TRBV6-2/TRBV6-3
CDR3 protein: CASSPPGALTYEQYF; CDR3 DNA: TGTGCCAGCAGTCCTCCAGGGGCCTTGACCTACGAGCAGTACTTC; J gene: TRBJ2-7; clone size: NA; D gene: NA; V gene: TRBV28
CDR3 protein: CASSYGQGWNEQFF; CDR3 DNA: TGTGCCAGCAGTTACGGGCAGGGCTGGAATGAGCAGTTCTTC; J gene: TRBJ2-1; clone size: few; D gene: NA; V gene: TRBV6-5
CDR3 protein: CASSLRAWGSYEQYF; CDR3 DNA: TGTGCCAGCAGCTTGCGCGCGTGGGGCTCCTACGAGCAGTACTTC; J gene: TRBJ2-7; clone size: many; D gene: NA; V gene: TRBV7-2